This T cell receptor (beta chain) was sequenced for a study of blood T cell repertoires in COVID-19. V lost 1 base and J 6 bases, leaving 14 bases between the germline ends. There are 15 residues in the CDR3. The germline CDR1 and CDR2 sequences are SGHKS and YYEKEE (reference sequence). Profiled with immunoSEQ multiplex PCR; TCRdb holds only in-frame clones, not every one. The table records roughly 260,000 clones, over 75% of them present only once. This clone was counted a few times. The chain is built from TRBV5-5 and TRBJ1-5, with a possible D match to TRBD1 (5 bases). Sequencing was carried out using peripheral blood. The TCR sequence derives from a woman aged 40 to 50 who had recovered from COVID-19. The CDR3 DNA is TGTGCCAGCAGCTTGATCTCAGGGATGGGTCAGCCCCAGCATTTT. Amino acids: CASSLISGMGQPQHF.